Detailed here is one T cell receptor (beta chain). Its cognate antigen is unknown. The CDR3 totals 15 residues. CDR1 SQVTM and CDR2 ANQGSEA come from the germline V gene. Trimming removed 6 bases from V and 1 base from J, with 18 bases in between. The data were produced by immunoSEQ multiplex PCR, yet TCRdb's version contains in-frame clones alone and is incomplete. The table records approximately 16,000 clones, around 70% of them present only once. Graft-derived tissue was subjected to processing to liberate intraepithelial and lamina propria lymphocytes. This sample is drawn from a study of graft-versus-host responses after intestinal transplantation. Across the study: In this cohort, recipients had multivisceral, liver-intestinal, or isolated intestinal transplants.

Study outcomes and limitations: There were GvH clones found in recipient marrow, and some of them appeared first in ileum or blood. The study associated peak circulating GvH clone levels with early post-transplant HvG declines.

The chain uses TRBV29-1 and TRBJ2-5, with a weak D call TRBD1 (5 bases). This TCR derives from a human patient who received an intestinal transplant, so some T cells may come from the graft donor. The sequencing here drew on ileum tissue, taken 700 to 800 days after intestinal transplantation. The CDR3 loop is CSVSSPRATQETQYF. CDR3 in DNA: TGCAGCGTCTCAAGTCCCAGGGCGACCCAAGAGACCCAGTACTTC.